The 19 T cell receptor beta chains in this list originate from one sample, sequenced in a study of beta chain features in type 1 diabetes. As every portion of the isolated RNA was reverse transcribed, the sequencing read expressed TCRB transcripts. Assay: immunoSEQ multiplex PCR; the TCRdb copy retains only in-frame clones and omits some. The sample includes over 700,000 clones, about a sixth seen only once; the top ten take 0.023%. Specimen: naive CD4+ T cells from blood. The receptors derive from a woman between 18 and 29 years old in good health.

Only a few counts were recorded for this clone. Written as DNA, the CDR3 is TGTGCCAGCAGTGTCAGGGGCGACACCGGGGAGCTGTTTTTT. This sequence encodes CASSVRGDTGELFF. V is TRBV2 and J is TRBJ2-2; a possible D gene is TRBD1 (6 bases). The CDR3 is 14 residues long. Trimming shortened V by 4 bases and J by 3 bases, and 9 bases separated the two germline ends. Germline V lookup: CDR1 SNHLY, CDR2 FYNNEI.

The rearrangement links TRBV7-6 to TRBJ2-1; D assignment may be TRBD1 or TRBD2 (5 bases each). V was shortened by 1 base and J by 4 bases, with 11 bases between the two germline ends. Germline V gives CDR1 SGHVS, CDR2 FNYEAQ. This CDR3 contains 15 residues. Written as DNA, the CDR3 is TGTGCCAGCAGCTTAGAGTGGGGGTCGTACAATGAGCAGTTCTTC. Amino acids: CASSLEWGSYNEQFF.

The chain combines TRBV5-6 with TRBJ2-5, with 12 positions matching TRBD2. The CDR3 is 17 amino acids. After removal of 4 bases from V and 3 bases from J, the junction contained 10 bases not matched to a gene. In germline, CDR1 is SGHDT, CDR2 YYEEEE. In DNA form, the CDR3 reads TGTGCCAGCAGCGCTAACGGACTAGCGGGATTTGAAGAGACCCAGTACTTC. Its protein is CASSANGLAGFEETQYF.

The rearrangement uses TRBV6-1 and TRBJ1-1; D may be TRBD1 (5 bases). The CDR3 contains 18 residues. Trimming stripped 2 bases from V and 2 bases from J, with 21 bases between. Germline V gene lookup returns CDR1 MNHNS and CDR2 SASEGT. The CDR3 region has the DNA TGTGCCAGCAGTGAACGAGTTGGGTTTTCGGGGGTAAACACTGAAGCTTTCTTT. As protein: CASSERVGFSGVNTEAFF.

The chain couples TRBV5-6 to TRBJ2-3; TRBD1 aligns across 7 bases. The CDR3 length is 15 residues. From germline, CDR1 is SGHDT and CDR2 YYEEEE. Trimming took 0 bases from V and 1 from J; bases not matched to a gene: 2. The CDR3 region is CASSLAGTGTDTQYF. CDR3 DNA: TGTGCCAGCAGCTTGGCCGGGACAGGCACAGATACGCAGTATTTT.

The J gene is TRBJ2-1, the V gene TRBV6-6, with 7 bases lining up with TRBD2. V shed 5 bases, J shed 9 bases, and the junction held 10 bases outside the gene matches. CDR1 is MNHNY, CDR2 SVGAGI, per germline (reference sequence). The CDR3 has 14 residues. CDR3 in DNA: TGTGCCAGCAGTGGGGCACTAGCGAAGATTGAGCAGTTCTTC. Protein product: CASSGALAKIEQFF.

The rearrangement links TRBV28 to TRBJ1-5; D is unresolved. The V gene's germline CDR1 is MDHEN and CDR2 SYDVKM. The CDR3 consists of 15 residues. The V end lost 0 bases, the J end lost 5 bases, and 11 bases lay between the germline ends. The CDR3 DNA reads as TGTGCCAGCAGTTTATGGGGCGCTCAGGATCAGCCCCAGCATTTT. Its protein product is CASSLWGAQDQPQHF.

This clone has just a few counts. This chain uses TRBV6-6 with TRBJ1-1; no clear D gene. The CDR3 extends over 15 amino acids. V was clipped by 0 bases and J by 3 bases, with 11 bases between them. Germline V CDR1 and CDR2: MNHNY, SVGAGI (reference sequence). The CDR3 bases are TGTGCCAGCAGTTACTCTGGGGATTTGGACACTGAAGCTTTCTTT. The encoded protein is CASSYSGDLDTEAFF.

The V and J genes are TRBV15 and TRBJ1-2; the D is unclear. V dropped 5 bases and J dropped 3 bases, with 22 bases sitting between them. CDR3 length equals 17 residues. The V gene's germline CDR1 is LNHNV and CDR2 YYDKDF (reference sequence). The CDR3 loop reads CATSPRTPRGKDYGYTF. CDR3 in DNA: TGTGCCACCAGCCCCCGGACCCCCCGGGGTAAGGACTATGGCTACACCTTC. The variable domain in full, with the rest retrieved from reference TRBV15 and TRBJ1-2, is DAMVIQNPRYQVTQFGKPVTLSCSQTLNHNVMYWYQQKSSQAPKLLFHYYDKDFNNEADTPDNFQSRRPNTSFCFLDIRSPGLGDTAMYLCATSPRTPRGKDYGYTFGSGTRLTVV.

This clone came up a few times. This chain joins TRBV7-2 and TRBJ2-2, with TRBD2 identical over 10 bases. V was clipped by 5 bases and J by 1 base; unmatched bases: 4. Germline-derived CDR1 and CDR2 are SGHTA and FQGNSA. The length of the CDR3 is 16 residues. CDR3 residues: CASSITSGVNTGELFF. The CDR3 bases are TGTGCCAGCAGCATTACTAGCGGGGTGAACACCGGGGAGCTGTTTTTT.

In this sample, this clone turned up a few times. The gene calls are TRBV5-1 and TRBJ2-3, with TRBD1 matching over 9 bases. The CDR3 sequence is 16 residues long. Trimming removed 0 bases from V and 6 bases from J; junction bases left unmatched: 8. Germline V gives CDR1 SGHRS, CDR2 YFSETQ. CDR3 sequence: CASSLVPTGGRDTQYF. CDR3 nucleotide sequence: TGCGCCAGCAGCTTGGTCCCCACAGGGGGCAGGGATACGCAGTATTTT.

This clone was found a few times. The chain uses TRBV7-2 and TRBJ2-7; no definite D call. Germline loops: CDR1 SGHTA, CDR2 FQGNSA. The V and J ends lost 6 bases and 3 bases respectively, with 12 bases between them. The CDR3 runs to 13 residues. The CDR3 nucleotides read TGTGCCAGCAGGATTTCTTACCTCTACGAGCAGTACTTC. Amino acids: CASRISYLYEQYF.

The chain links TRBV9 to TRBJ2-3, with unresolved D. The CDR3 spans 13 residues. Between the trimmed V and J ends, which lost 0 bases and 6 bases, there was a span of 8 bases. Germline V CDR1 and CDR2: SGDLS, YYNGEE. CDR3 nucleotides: TGTGCCAGCAGCGTAGGAAACAGCGATACGCAGTATTTT. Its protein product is CASSVGNSDTQYF.

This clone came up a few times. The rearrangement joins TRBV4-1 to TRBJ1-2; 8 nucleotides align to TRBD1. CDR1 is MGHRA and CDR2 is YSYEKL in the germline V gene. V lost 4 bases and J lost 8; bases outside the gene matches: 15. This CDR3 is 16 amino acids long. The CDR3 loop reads CASSRGESGQAGGYTF. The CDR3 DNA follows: TGCGCCAGCAGCCGGGGTGAATCGGGACAGGCAGGGGGCTACACCTTC.

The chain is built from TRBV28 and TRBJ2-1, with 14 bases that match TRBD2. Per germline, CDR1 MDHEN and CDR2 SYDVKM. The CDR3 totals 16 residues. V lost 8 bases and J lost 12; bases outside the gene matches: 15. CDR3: CASRDRGLAGVRLQFF. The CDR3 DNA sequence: TGTGCCAGCCGCGACCGGGGACTAGCGGGAGTACGGCTGCAGTTCTTC. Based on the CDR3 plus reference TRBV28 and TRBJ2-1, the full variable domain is DVKVTQSSRYLVKRTGEKVFLECVQDMDHENMFWYRQDPGLGLRLIYFSYDVKMKEKGDIPEGYSVSREKKERFSLILESASTNQTSMYLCASRDRGLAGVRLQFFGPGTRLTVL.

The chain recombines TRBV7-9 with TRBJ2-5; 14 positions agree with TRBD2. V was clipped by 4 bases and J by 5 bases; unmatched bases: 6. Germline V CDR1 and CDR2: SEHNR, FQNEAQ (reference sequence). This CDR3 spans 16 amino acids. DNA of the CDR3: TGTGCCAGCAGCTCCTGGACTAGCGGGAGGTTGGAGACCCAGTACTTC. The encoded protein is CASSSWTSGRLETQYF.

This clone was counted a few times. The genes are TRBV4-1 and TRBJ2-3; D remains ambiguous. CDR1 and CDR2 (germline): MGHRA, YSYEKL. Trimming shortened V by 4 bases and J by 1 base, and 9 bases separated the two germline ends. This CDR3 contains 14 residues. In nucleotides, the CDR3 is TGCGCCAGCAGCCCCCCGGACCGCACAGATACGCAGTATTTT. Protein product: CASSPPDRTDTQYF.

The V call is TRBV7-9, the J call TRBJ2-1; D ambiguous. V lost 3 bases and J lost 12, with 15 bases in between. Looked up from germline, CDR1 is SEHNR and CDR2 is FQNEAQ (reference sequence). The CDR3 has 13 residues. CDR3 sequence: CASSFRVFVGQFF. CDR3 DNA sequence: TGTGCCAGCAGCTTTCGGGTTTTTGTGGGGCAGTTCTTC. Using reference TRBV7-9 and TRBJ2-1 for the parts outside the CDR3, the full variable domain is DTGVSQNPRHKITKRGQNVTFRCDPISEHNRLYWYRQTLGQGPEFLTYFQNEAQLEKSRLLSDRFSAERPKGSFSTLEIQRTEQGDSAMYLCASSFRVFVGQFFGPGTRLTVL.

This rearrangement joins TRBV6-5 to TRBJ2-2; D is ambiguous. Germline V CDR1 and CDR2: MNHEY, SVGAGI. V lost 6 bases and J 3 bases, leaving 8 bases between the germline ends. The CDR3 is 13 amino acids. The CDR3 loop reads CASRLGHTGELFF. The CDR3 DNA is TGTGCCAGCAGACTCGGCCACACCGGGGAGCTGTTTTTT.